Below are 9 T cell receptor beta chains sequenced from a single sample in a study of shared clonotypes between healthy human individuals. Here immunoSEQ multiplex PCR was the method, and the copy in TCRdb shows in-frame clones only, minus some. The sample consists of some 1.5 million clones, 98% of them appearing once. The specimen sequenced was naive CD4+ T cells sorted from blood. Regarding subset: CD45RA+ positively selected. The receptors here all came from a man aged 25 to 40 in good health.

The chain recombines TRBV6-6 with TRBJ2-3, with 8 nucleotides matching TRBD2. This CDR3 comprises 15 residues. Germline-derived CDR1 and CDR2 are MNHNY and SVGAGI (reference sequence). Trimming at V came to 4 bases and at J to 4 bases, leaving 7 bases not matched to a gene. DNA of the CDR3: TGTGCCAGCAGTTTGATAAGCGGGAGAGCAGATACGCAGTATTTT. Translated, it gives CASSLISGRADTQYF.

This sequence joins TRBV19 and TRBJ1-5; D gene uncertain. The CDR3 has 16 amino acids. CDR1 is LNHDA, CDR2 SQIVND, per germline (reference sequence). Trimming removed 3 bases from V and 2 bases from J, with 14 bases in between. CDR3 in amino acids: CASSIPPQRGNQPQHF. The CDR3 nucleotides read TGTGCCAGTAGTATCCCGCCTCAACGGGGCAATCAGCCCCAGCATTTT.

The chain combines TRBV5-1 with TRBJ2-3, with TRBD2 identical over 11 bases. CDR3 size: 19 residues. The ends lost 2 bases at V and 4 bases at J; junction bases unmatched: 15. CDR1 is SGHRS, CDR2 YFSETQ, per germline. CDR3 sequence reads: CASSFPPGIRLAGPDTQYF. As DNA, the CDR3 is TGCGCCAGCAGCTTCCCGCCAGGAATCCGACTAGCGGGACCAGATACGCAGTATTTT. Full variable domain (missing parts from reference TRBV5-1 and TRBJ2-3): KAGVTQTPRYLIKTRGQQVTLSCSPISGHRSVSWYQQTPGQGLQFLFEYFSETQRNKGNFPGRFSGRQFSNSRSEMNVSTLELGDSALYLCASSFPPGIRLAGPDTQYFGPGTRLTVL.

This chain's CDR3 is CASSLFPYEQYF. The CDR3 DNA sequence: TGCGCCAGCAGCTTGTTCCCCTACGAGCAGTACTTC. The chain recombines TRBV5-1 with TRBJ2-7; D is ambiguous. This CDR3 has 12 residues. Trimming shortened V by 1 base and J by 2 bases, and 4 bases separated the two germline ends. Germline CDR1 reads SGHRS; CDR2 reads YFSETQ.

The J gene is TRBJ2-3, the V gene TRBV9; 7 positions match TRBD2. The germline V gene has CDR1 SGDLS and CDR2 YYNGEE. The CDR3 covers 14 residues. J was trimmed by 1 base and V by 2 bases; bases with no gene match: 1. The CDR3 DNA follows: TGTGCCAGCAGCGTCCTAGCGGGCACAGATACGCAGTATTTT. Protein product: CASSVLAGTDTQYF.

The chain links TRBV10-1 to TRBJ2-1, with 7 bases fitting TRBD1. Germline CDR1 and CDR2: WNHNN and SYGVQD (reference sequence). V lost 1 base to trimming and J lost 4 bases; unmatched junction nucleotides: 4. The CDR3 totals 15 residues. For the CDR3, the DNA is TGCGCCAGCAGTGAGTTGGGACAGCTTTACAATGAGCAGTTCTTC. As protein: CASSELGQLYNEQFF.

This chain connects TRBV4-2 to TRBJ2-2; 14 bases match TRBD2. The CDR3 is made up of 17 amino acids. Germline V CDR1 and CDR2: LGHNA, YNFKEQ. The V and J ends lost 4 bases and 4 bases, in that order; junction bases with no gene match: 5. The CDR3 DNA reads as TGTGCCAGCAGCCCAGGACTAGCGGGAGGCCGCACCGGGGAGCTGTTTTTT. Translation: CASSPGLAGGRTGELFF.

The chain couples TRBV2 to TRBJ1-1, with D possibly TRBD1 on 5 matching bases. From germline, CDR1 is SNHLY and CDR2 FYNNEI. The CDR3 spans 14 residues. The ends were cut back, 5 bases at V and 4 bases at J, with 14 bases in the middle. The CDR3 is CASSSQVGSTEAFF. CDR3 in DNA: TGTGCCAGCAGTTCACAGGTGGGGAGCACTGAAGCTTTCTTT.

The chain couples TRBV9 to TRBJ2-3; 8 bases fit TRBD1. V lost 4 bases to trimming and J lost 4 bases; unmatched junction nucleotides: 5. The CDR3 contains 14 residues. The germline V gene encodes CDR1 SGDLS and CDR2 YYNGEE. The CDR3 loop reads CASSLDRAADTQYF. For the CDR3, the DNA is TGTGCCAGCAGCTTGGACAGGGCTGCAGATACGCAGTATTTT.